One and the same sample provided the 3 T cell receptor beta chains below, sequenced in a study of T cells after yellow fever vaccination. TCRdb re-called the 5' RACE reads with MiXCR, one entry per CDR3 protein. The sample shows more than 300,000 distinct CDR3 sequences, roughly 10% of them seen only once. This specimen consisted of CD4+ T cells sorted from PBMCs, obtained 45 days after the yellow fever booster vaccination. The receptors were sampled from a man younger than 35 who received the YFV17D yellow fever vaccine.

This clonotype was seen more than once but under ten times. This chain connects TRBV7-9 to TRBJ2-3; D is possibly TRBD1 or TRBD2 (6 bases each). Trimming left V 11 bases short and J 4 bases short, with 19 bases between. Germline CDR1 is SEHNR and CDR2 is FQNEAQ (reference sequence). The CDR3 has 14 residues. The CDR3 sequence: CAGGGGAGADTQYF. CDR3 bases: TGTGCCGGCGGTGGAGGGGCAGGGGCAGATACGCAGTATTTT. The whole variable domain, remainder taken from reference TRBV7-9 and TRBJ2-3, is DTGVSQNPRHKITKRGQNVTFRCDPISEHNRLYWYRQTLGQGPEFLTYFQNEAQLEKSRLLSDRFSAERPKGSFSTLEIQRTEQGDSAMYLCAGGGGAGADTQYFGPGTRLTVL.

This clonotype turned up a few times. The genes are TRBV6-1 and TRBJ1-2; D is ambiguous. V lost 5 bases and J lost 4, with 8 bases in between. Germline V gene data show CDR1 as MNHNS and CDR2 as SASEGT. This CDR3 contains 12 residues. The CDR3 sequence is CASSTPPYGYTF. Written as DNA, the CDR3 is TGTGCCAGCAGTACTCCGCCCTATGGCTACACCTTC.

CDR3 sequence: CASSLSPGYGYTF. Here the CDR3 DNA reads TGTGCCAGCAGCTTAAGTCCGGGATATGGCTACACCTTC. The chain combines TRBV7-3 with TRBJ1-2; D is uncertain. CDR3 size: 13 residues. The V end was cut by 1 base, the J end by 5 bases, with 8 bases between. Germline assignment: CDR1 SGHTA and CDR2 FQGTGA.